What follows are 6 T cell receptor beta chains derived from one specimen sequenced in a study of T cells in Graves' hyperthyroidism and ophthalmopathy. RNA transcripts were the template for amplifying TCR beta CDR3 regions. First-round RT-PCR of the TCR CDR3 relied on the HTBI primer set. TCRdb reanalysed the multiplex PCR reads using MiXCR and keeps one entry per CDR3 protein. The profile shows approximately 370,000 distinct CDR3 sequences, about 15% of them singletons. Sequences were obtained from blood. The receptors derive from a woman aged 30 to 39 with Graves' hyperthyroidism.

The sample holds a few counts of this clonotype. The chain combines TRBV4-1 with TRBJ1-3; D uncertain. Germline V gene sequence: CDR1 MGHRA, CDR2 YSYEKL. Trimming cost V 0 bases and J 0 bases, with 6 bases left between them. CDR3 length equals 15 residues. The CDR3: CASSQDPSSGNTIYF. The CDR3 bases are TGCGCCAGCAGCCAAGACCCAAGCTCTGGAAACACCATATATTTT.

The V and J genes are TRBV4-1 and TRBJ1-2; 9 nucleotides align to TRBD1. The CDR3 is made up of 17 amino acids. Germline CDR1 MGHRA, CDR2 YSYEKL. Trimming took 4 bases from V and 5 from J; bases not matched to a gene: 14. The CDR3: CASSPRETGTGSYGYTF. As DNA, the CDR3 is TGCGCCAGCAGCCCCCGTGAGACCGGGACAGGGTCGTATGGCTACACCTTC.

The rearrangement uses TRBV10-2 and TRBJ2-3, with 7 bases aligning to TRBD2. The germline V gene encodes CDR1 WSHSY and CDR2 SAAADI. V was clipped by 1 base and J by 4 bases; unmatched bases: 2. The CDR3 totals 14 residues. Written as DNA, the CDR3 is TGCGCCAGCAGTGAGTTGGGGGGGTCAGATACGCAGTATTTT. Encoded protein: CASSELGGSDTQYF.

This clonotype has only a few counts. It may be a read error: a sequence one base away is much more abundant. The chain joins TRBV7-8 to TRBJ2-7; 9 nucleotides line up with TRBD2. V shed 1 base and J 3 bases; nucleotides not matched to a gene: 4. Per the germline V gene, CDR1 is SGHVS and CDR2 is FQNEAQ. This CDR3 is built from 15 residues. Here the CDR3 reads CASSLEGSGGYEQYF. DNA for the CDR3: TGTGCCAGCAGCTTAGAGGGTAGCGGGGGCTACGAGCAGTACTTC.

The chain recombines TRBV24-1 with TRBJ1-4; D call uncertain. Germline-derived CDR1 and CDR2 are KGHDR and SFDVKD. V was pared by 7 bases and J by 7 bases, with 12 bases between. There are 13 residues in the CDR3. The CDR3 DNA reads TGTGCCACCAGCGTCGGGTCAGCTGAAAAACTGTTTTTT. It yields the protein CATSVGSAEKLFF.

This clonotype was seen at least ten times. The chain joins TRBV5-1 to TRBJ2-1; D perhaps matches TRBD1 (5 bases). V lost 4 bases to trimming and J lost 12 bases, with 11 bases between them. CDR3 length: 11 residues. From germline, CDR1 is SGHRS and CDR2 YFSETQ. CDR3 sequence: CASSQERGQFF. As DNA, the CDR3 is TGCGCCAGCAGCCAAGAAAGGGGGCAGTTCTTC.